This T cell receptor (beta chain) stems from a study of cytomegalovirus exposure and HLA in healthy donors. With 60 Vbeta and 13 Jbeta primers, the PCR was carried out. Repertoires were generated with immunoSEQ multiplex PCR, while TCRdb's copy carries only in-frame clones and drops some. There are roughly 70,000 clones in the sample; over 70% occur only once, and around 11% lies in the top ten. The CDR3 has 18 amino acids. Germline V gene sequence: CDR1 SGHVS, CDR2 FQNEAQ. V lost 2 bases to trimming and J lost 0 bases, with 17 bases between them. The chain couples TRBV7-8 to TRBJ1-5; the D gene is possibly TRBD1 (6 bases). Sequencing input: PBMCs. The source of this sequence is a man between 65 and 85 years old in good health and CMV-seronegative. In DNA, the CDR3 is TGTGCCAGCAGCTTACGGGGCAGGGGAAGTTATAGCAATCAGCCCCAGCATTTT. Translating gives CASSLRGRGSYSNQPQHF.